Sequencing of this TCR beta chain was carried out in a study of cytomegalovirus exposure and HLA in healthy donors. The PCR made use of 60 Vbeta and 13 Jbeta primers. In the original processing: Unique TCR beta chains numbered 80 million to 95 million in a later analysis, with roughly 11 million shared. TCRdb's copy holds only in-frame clones and misses some; the assay was immunoSEQ multiplex PCR. That table gives V, J and clone size, and the DNA gave D and trimming. The repertoire consists of fewer than 250,000 clones, with 80% to 90% occurring once and the leading ten covering 2.5% to 3%. The CDR3 has 19 amino acids. Germline V gene lookup returns CDR1 MNHNS and CDR2 SASEGT. J lost 4 bases, V lost 3 bases, and 14 bases had no gene match.

V usage is TRBV6-1 and J usage is TRBJ2-1; TRBD2 matches 11 bases. This clonotype originated in a man aged 25 to 40 in good health and CMV-seronegative. The sample was PBMCs. CDR3 coding DNA: TGTGCCAGCAGTGATTTTGGGGAACTAGCGGGGGTTGGGTACAATGAGCAGTTCTTC. This encodes CASSDFGELAGVGYNEQFF.